These 8 T cell receptor beta chains share one sample of origin, sequenced in a study of neurological immune-mediated disorders. TCRdb ran MiXCR on the 5' RACE reads and lists one entry per CDR3 protein. The data contain 20,000 or so distinct CDR3 sequences, 7.5% of them seen just once; the ten biggest clones take up about a sixth. The sample comprised CD8+ T cells from blood. These receptors were taken from a woman younger than 45 with HTLV-1-associated myelopathy (HAM/TSP).

Comments on this clonotype: The CDR3 does not close with the conserved phenylalanine or tryptophan, likely indicating a read error. The V and J genes are TRBV4-1 and TRBJ1-2; D uncertain. Germline CDR1 is MGHRA and CDR2 is YSYEKL. V was pared by 2 bases and J by 4 bases, with 14 bases between. The CDR3 runs to 15 residues. The CDR3 sequence is CASSQNAGGGYGYTV. Here the CDR3 DNA reads TGCGCCAGCAGCCAAAACGCAGGCGGCGGCTATGGCTACACCGTC.

In its sample, this clonotype ranks as medium-sized. The chain is built from TRBV20-1 and TRBJ2-7; 7 positions agree with TRBD1. CDR1 and CDR2 from the germline V gene are DFQATT and SNEGSKA (reference sequence). After removal of 1 base from V and 3 bases from J, the junction contained 3 bases not matched to a gene. The CDR3 totals 13 residues. The CDR3 DNA is TGCAGTGCTAGAGGACAGGGCGACTACGAGCAGTACTTC. The encoded protein is CSARGQGDYEQYF.

This clonotype was seen a few times. The chain uses TRBV19 and TRBJ2-7; 9 bases agree with TRBD1. V dropped 2 bases and J dropped 6; count of bases not matched to a gene: 2. The CDR3 spans 13 residues. The germline V gene encodes CDR1 LNHDA and CDR2 SQIVND (reference sequence). CDR3 sequence: CASSITTGGEQYF. The CDR3 DNA sequence: TGTGCCAGTAGTATAACGACAGGGGGCGAGCAGTACTTC.

This clonotype was counted at least ten times. The rearrangement uses TRBV12-3 or TRBV12-4 and TRBJ1-2, with D maybe TRBD1 (5 bases). The V and J ends lost 4 bases and 3 bases respectively, with 12 bases between them. The CDR3 consists of 14 residues. CDR3 nucleotides: TGTGCCAGCAGTTCAGGGTACCAGTACTATGGCTACACCTTC. Encoded protein: CASSSGYQYYGYTF.

At least ten counts were recorded for this clonotype. The V gene is TRBV5-8, the J gene TRBJ2-7; D may be TRBD1 (5 bases). CDR1 and CDR2 (germline): SGHTS, YDEGEE. Between the trimmed V and J ends, which lost 4 bases and 5 bases, there was a span of 19 bases. The CDR3 runs 15 residues. CDR3 nucleotide sequence: TGTGCCAGCAGCGGAATACAGGAAGCCAGGGACGAGCAGTACTTC. Its translation is CASSGIQEARDEQYF.

This clonotype showed up many times. The chain has TRBV30 and TRBJ1-5, with D possibly matching TRBD1 (6 bases). This CDR3 has 13 residues. Germline CDR1 reads GTSNPN; CDR2 reads SVGIG (reference sequence). V lost 3 bases to trimming and J lost 6 bases, with 12 bases between them. The CDR3, as DNA: TGTGCCTGGAGCCTCAGGGGCGGTCAGCCCCAGCATTTT. It is translated as CAWSLRGGQPQHF.

In this sample, this clonotype turned up many times. The chain links TRBV3-1 to TRBJ2-3, with a possible D match to TRBD1 (6 bases). V was clipped by 0 bases and J by 1 base, with 8 bases between them. The CDR3 length is 15 residues. Germline V gene sequence: CDR1 LGHDT, CDR2 YNNKEL (reference sequence). CDR3 in DNA: TGTGCCAGCAGCCAAGACTCAGGGGGCACAGATACGCAGTATTTT. This sequence encodes CASSQDSGGTDTQYF.

This clonotype was detected many times. This sequence joins TRBV7-9 and TRBJ2-7, with D unclear. Germline V CDR1 and CDR2: SEHNR, FQNEAQ (reference sequence). The CDR3 loop spans 13 amino acids. V lost 5 bases, J lost 1 base, and 9 bases lay in between. The chain's CDR3 is CASSRLGSYEQYF. The CDR3 DNA is TGTGCCAGCAGCCGCCTAGGGTCCTACGAGCAGTACTTC.